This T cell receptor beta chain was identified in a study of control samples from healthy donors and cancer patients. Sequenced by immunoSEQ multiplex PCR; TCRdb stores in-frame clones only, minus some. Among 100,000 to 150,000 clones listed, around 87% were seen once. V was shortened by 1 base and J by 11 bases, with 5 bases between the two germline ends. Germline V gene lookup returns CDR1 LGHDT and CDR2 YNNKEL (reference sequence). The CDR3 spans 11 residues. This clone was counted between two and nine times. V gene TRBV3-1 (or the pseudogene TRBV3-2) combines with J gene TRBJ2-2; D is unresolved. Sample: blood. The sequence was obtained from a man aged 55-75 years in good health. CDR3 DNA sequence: TGTGCCAGCAGCCAAGCCTCAGAGCTGTTTTTT. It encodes CASSQASELFF.